A single sample gave rise to the 32 T cell receptor beta chains below, sequenced in a study of shared clonotypes between healthy human individuals. Clones were sequenced by immunoSEQ multiplex PCR, and TCRdb holds only the in-frame ones, with some missing. The sample shows roughly 2 million clones, almost 96% of them seen only once. Sequenced: naive CD4+ T cells sorted from blood. Subset indicated: CD45RA+ positively selected. Receptors originate from a young man in good health.

For the CDR3, the DNA is TGTGCCAGCAGTGGATGGCAGGGGGTAGACGAGCAGTACTTC. Its protein is CASSGWQGVDEQYF. The chain joins TRBV25-1 to TRBJ2-7, with 7 bases lining up with TRBD1. Trimming cost V 4 bases and J 5 bases; bases outside gene matches: 8. CDR3 length: 14 amino acids. Germline loops: CDR1 MGHDK, CDR2 SYGVNS.

V is TRBV10-3 and J is TRBJ2-5; D is uncertain. Per the germline V gene, CDR1 is ENHRY and CDR2 is SYGVKD. The CDR3 has 13 amino acids. Trimming removed 7 bases from V and 5 bases from J, with 14 bases in between. CDR3 nucleotide sequence: TGTGCCATCAAGGGCCCAAAGGTGGAGACCCAGTACTTC. It is translated as CAIKGPKVETQYF.

This clone appeared a single time. DNA for the CDR3: TGCGCCAGCAGCCCCGGGACGCCGAATTCACCCCTCCACTTT. It yields the protein CASSPGTPNSPLHF. The J gene is TRBJ1-6, the V gene TRBV5-1; the D gene is possibly TRBD1 (5 bases). The CDR3 sequence is 14 residues long. V was shortened by 4 bases and J by 7 bases, with 12 bases between the two germline ends. CDR1 SGHRS and CDR2 YFSETQ come from the germline V gene.

This clone was found once. The chain has TRBV14 and TRBJ1-2; D is uncertain. The CDR3 consists of 16 residues. Trimming shortened V by 2 bases and J by 6 bases, and 19 bases separated the two germline ends. In germline, CDR1 is SGHDN, CDR2 FVKESK. The CDR3 DNA reads TGTGCCAGCAGCCAAAGTACTTTTCGGTGGACGGATGGCTACACCTTC. Encoded protein: CASSQSTFRWTDGYTF.

This chain joins TRBV5-1 and TRBJ1-3; unclear D gene. CDR3 length: 14 residues. The ends were cut back, 4 bases at V and 2 bases at J, with 10 bases in the middle. The V gene's germline CDR1 is SGHRS and CDR2 YFSETQ. CDR3 protein: CASSPGLTGNTIYF. The CDR3 nucleotides are TGCGCCAGCAGCCCCGGTTTAACTGGAAACACCATATATTTT.

The chain combines TRBV13 with TRBJ1-1; no reliable D call. Trimming left V 2 bases short and J 1 base short, with 5 bases between. The germline gives CDR1 PRHDT, CDR2 FYEKMQ (reference sequence). This CDR3 has 13 residues. The CDR3, as DNA: TGTGCCAGCAGCTTATCAGCGAACACTGAAGCTTTCTTT. Translation: CASSLSANTEAFF. The entire variable domain, with the rest obtained from reference TRBV13 and TRBJ1-1, is as follows: AAGVIQSPRHLIKEKRETATLKCYPIPRHDTVYWYQQGPGQDPQFLISFYEKMQSDKGSIPDRFSAQQFSDYHSELNMSSLELGDSALYFCASSLSANTEAFFGQGTRLTVV.

The chain combines TRBV6-5 with TRBJ2-7, with 8 bases identical to TRBD1. Losses at the gene ends were 5 bases for V and 4 bases for J; bases not matched to a gene: 7. This CDR3 has 14 residues. Germline CDR1 and CDR2: MNHEY and SVGAGI. This CDR3 reads CASSHRDRSYEQYF. The CDR3 nucleotides read TGTGCCAGCAGTCACCGGGACAGGAGTTACGAGCAGTACTTC.

This clone was seen once. V and J are TRBV6-6 and TRBJ2-3; D is perhaps TRBD2 (6 bases). CDR1 MNHNY and CDR2 SVGAGI come from the germline V gene (reference sequence). The CDR3 is 13 amino acids. V dropped 11 bases and J dropped 0 bases, with 12 bases sitting between them. CDR3 in amino acids: CAGRGESTDTQYF. The CDR3 nucleotides read TGTGCCGGCCGCGGGGAAAGCACAGATACGCAGTATTTT.

Only one count was recorded for this clone. Other DNA sequences in this specimen translate into the identical CDR3. V gene TRBV18 combines with J gene TRBJ2-7, with 7 bases fitting TRBD1. The CDR3 runs 13 residues. J was trimmed by 3 bases and V by 3 bases; bases with no gene match: 2. Looked up from germline, CDR1 is KGHSH and CDR2 is LQKENI. The CDR3 DNA reads TGTGCCAGCTCACCGACAGGGCTCTACGAGCAGTACTTC. This sequence encodes CASSPTGLYEQYF. Full variable domain (outside the CDR3, taken from reference TRBV18 and TRBJ2-7): NAGVMQNPRHLVRRRGQEARLRCSPMKGHSHVYWYRQLPEEGLKFMVYLQKENIIDESGMPKERFSAEFPKEGPSILRIQQVVRGDSAAYFCASSPTGLYEQYFGPGTRLTVT.

The gene calls are TRBV5-4 and TRBJ2-3, with 11 bases identical to TRBD2. The germline V gene encodes CDR1 SGHNT and CDR2 YYREEE (reference sequence). Trimming removed 1 base from V and 8 bases from J; junction bases left unmatched: 12. This CDR3 has 17 residues. The CDR3 DNA reads as TGTGCCAGCAGCTTGACCATTAGCGGGGGGGCCACGGCTACGCAGTATTTT. This codes for CASSLTISGGATATQYF.

This sequence joins TRBV9 and TRBJ1-1; D is uncertain. Germline CDR1 and CDR2: SGDLS and YYNGEE. The CDR3 is 13 amino acids. Deletions cut 3 bases from V and 6 bases from J, with 12 bases between. The CDR3 DNA sequence: TGTGCCAGCAGCGAGCCCTCGGGAGCTGAAGCTTTCTTT. Its translation: CASSEPSGAEAFF.

The rearrangement joins TRBV28 to TRBJ1-5, with D unclear. This CDR3 has 16 residues. V was cut by 2 bases and J by 2 bases, with 13 bases left in between. Germline loops: CDR1 MDHEN, CDR2 SYDVKM. The CDR3 DNA reads TGTGCCAGCAGTTTACGGGTCGGGGTTGGCAATCAGCCCCAGCATTTT. It specifies CASSLRVGVGNQPQHF.

This chain uses TRBV30 with TRBJ1-2; D gene unclear. The germline V gene has CDR1 GTSNPN and CDR2 SVGIG (reference sequence). This CDR3 is built from 14 residues. Trimming removed 0 bases from V and 1 base from J, with 9 bases in between. The DNA of the CDR3 is TGTGCCTGGAGTGTACTCTCGGATAACTATGGCTACACCTTC. As protein: CAWSVLSDNYGYTF.

The gene calls are TRBV5-4 and TRBJ2-5; 9 bases align to TRBD2. CDR3 length equals 17 residues. Trimming at V came to 4 bases and at J to 1 base, leaving 11 bases not matched to a gene. Germline V lookup: CDR1 SGHNT, CDR2 YYREEE (reference sequence). CDR3 nucleotides: TGTGCCAGCAGCCTGGGAGGGGTGCGGGGGGGCCAAGAGACCCAGTACTTC. Its translation is CASSLGGVRGGQETQYF. The full variable domain, its missing parts supplied by reference TRBV5-4 and TRBJ2-5, is ETGVTQSPTHLIKTRGQQVTLRCSSQSGHNTVSWYQQALGQGPQFIFQYYREEENGRGNFPPRFSGLQFPNYSSELNVNALELDDSALYLCASSLGGVRGGQETQYFGPGTRLLVL.

J is TRBJ2-3 and V is TRBV4-1; a possible D gene is TRBD2 (6 bases). Trimming took 0 bases from V and 6 from J, leaving 19 bases between them. CDR3 length equals 17 residues. Germline-derived CDR1 and CDR2 are MGHRA and YSYEKL. The CDR3 coding sequence is TGCGCCAGCAGCCAAGATGTGGGGACTCGGCGTTCGGATACGCAGTATTTT. Residues: CASSQDVGTRRSDTQYF.

Note on this clone: Different DNA sequences within this sample yield the same CDR3. The gene calls are TRBV5-6 and TRBJ1-1; 9 bases are shared with TRBD1. Trimming at V came to 4 bases and at J to 4 bases, leaving 2 bases not matched to a gene. Looked up from germline, CDR1 is SGHDT and CDR2 is YYEEEE. This CDR3 has 13 residues. The CDR3 DNA is TGTGCCAGCAGCCCGGACAGGGGCACTGAAGCTTTCTTT. Its protein is CASSPDRGTEAFF.

The chain has TRBV5-1 and TRBJ2-3, with 7 bases aligning to TRBD1. CDR1 and CDR2 from the germline V gene are SGHRS and YFSETQ. The V and J ends lost 9 bases and 4 bases, in that order; junction bases with no gene match: 11. This CDR3 has 14 amino acids. The CDR3, as DNA: TGCGCCACCCAGTTAACAGGGGTCGCAGATACGCAGTATTTT. Its protein product is CATQLTGVADTQYF. Combining the CDR3 with reference TRBV5-1 and TRBJ2-3 gives the whole variable domain KAGVTQTPRYLIKTRGQQVTLSCSPISGHRSVSWYQQTPGQGLQFLFEYFSETQRNKGNFPGRFSGRQFSNSRSEMNVSTLELGDSALYLCATQLTGVADTQYFGPGTRLTVL.

The rearrangement uses TRBV29-1 and TRBJ2-3; tentatively, D is TRBD1 (6 bases). V lost 3 bases to trimming and J lost 2 bases, with 15 bases between them. The CDR3 runs to 15 residues. The germline CDR1 and CDR2 sequences are SQVTM and ANQGSEA. CDR3 in DNA: TGCAGCGTTGAGGGACACAACGGCCTCACAGATACGCAGTATTTT. It encodes CSVEGHNGLTDTQYF.

This clone came up a few times. The rearrangement uses TRBV7-9 and TRBJ2-4; D remains ambiguous. The CDR3 has 12 amino acids. V was pared by 0 bases and J by 12 bases, with 9 bases between. CDR1 SEHNR and CDR2 FQNEAQ come from the germline V gene (reference sequence). The chain's CDR3 is CASSLASEPQYF. The CDR3 nucleotides read TGTGCCAGCAGCTTAGCGTCAGAGCCTCAGTACTTC.

The chain joins TRBV7-9 to TRBJ2-5; 7 bases map to TRBD2. The junction had 4 bases not matched to a gene; V was cut back by 2 bases and J by 7 bases. This CDR3 comprises 13 residues. Per the germline V gene, CDR1 is SEHNR and CDR2 is FQNEAQ (reference sequence). This CDR3 is CASSLPTSRTQYF. The CDR3, as DNA: TGTGCCAGCAGCTTACCGACTAGCAGGACCCAGTACTTC.

The chain recombines TRBV6-1 with TRBJ2-7; TRBD2 matches at 9 bases. The V gene end was trimmed by 1 base and the J gene end by 3 bases; junction bases not matched to a gene: 7. The CDR3 totals 16 residues. In germline, CDR1 is MNHNS, CDR2 SASEGT. The CDR3 is CASSEEGAGGYYEQYF. For the CDR3, the DNA is TGTGCCAGCAGTGAAGAGGGAGCGGGAGGTTACTACGAGCAGTACTTC.

This clone was counted a single time. The J gene is TRBJ2-7, the V gene TRBV10-3, with 8 bases that match TRBD1. The CDR3 has 13 amino acids. Germline CDR1 and CDR2: ENHRY and SYGVKD. Trimming took 1 base from V and 6 from J; bases not matched to a gene: 2. CDR3 nucleotide sequence: TGTGCCATCAGTGAGTACAGGGGGTTCGAGCAGTACTTC. As protein: CAISEYRGFEQYF.

This clone was found a few times. This chain connects TRBV30 to TRBJ1-5; no reliable D call. This CDR3 region has 11 residues. V dropped 5 bases and J dropped 9 bases, with 11 bases sitting between them. CDR1 GTSNPN and CDR2 SVGIG come from the germline V gene (reference sequence). CDR3 in amino acids: CAWGRSGPQHF. CDR3 bases: TGTGCCTGGGGCAGGTCTGGGCCCCAGCATTTT.

In its sample, this clone was seen a few times. The chain has TRBV10-2 and TRBJ1-6; the D gene is possibly TRBD1 (5 bases). The CDR3 extends over 14 amino acids. In germline, CDR1 is WSHSY, CDR2 SAAADI. Trimming left V 0 bases short and J 9 bases short, with 9 bases between. CDR3 nucleotides: TGCGCCAGCAGTGAGTCGGTTGGGGGTTCACCCCTCCACTTT. It specifies CASSESVGGSPLHF.

The chain couples TRBV6-6 to TRBJ2-7; TRBD1 is a possible D gene (5 bases). CDR3 size: 12 residues. Trimming left V 7 bases short and J 4 bases short, with 11 bases between. The germline CDR1 and CDR2 sequences are MNHNY and SVGAGI (reference sequence). CDR3 nucleotide sequence: TGTGCCAGCAAGGGGCTGAAATACGAGCAGTACTTC. Its protein is CASKGLKYEQYF.

The chain links TRBV7-8 to TRBJ2-7, with 7 bases lining up with TRBD2. V shed 4 bases and J 2 bases; nucleotides not matched to a gene: 8. Germline values: CDR1 SGHVS, CDR2 FQNEAQ. There are 15 residues in the CDR3. In nucleotides, the CDR3 is TGTGCCAGCAGCTCGCGGGGGTTGGGGACCTACGAGCAGTACTTC. This gives the protein CASSSRGLGTYEQYF.

The chain joins TRBV28 to TRBJ2-2, with D unresolved. Germline V lookup: CDR1 MDHEN, CDR2 SYDVKM. V was pared by 4 bases and J by 5 bases, with 11 bases between. The CDR3 spans 14 residues. The CDR3 loop reads CASSSSLVTGELFF. CDR3 nucleotide sequence: TGTGCCAGCAGTTCCTCACTGGTAACCGGGGAGCTGTTTTTT.

The CDR3 DNA follows: TGTGCTTTGACGGGGACAGGGCTTTGGGATACGCAGTATTTT. Translation: CALTGTGLWDTQYF. The rearrangement joins TRBV30 to TRBJ2-3, with TRBD1 identical over 9 bases. The CDR3 loop spans 14 amino acids. The germline V gene has CDR1 GTSNPN and CDR2 SVGIG (reference sequence).

V and J are TRBV2 and TRBJ1-2; weak D call: TRBD1 (5 bases). The V end was cut by 8 bases, the J end by 2 bases, with 12 bases between. CDR3 length equals 13 residues. Per the germline V gene, CDR1 is SNHLY and CDR2 is FYNNEI. Written as DNA, the CDR3 is TGTGCCAGCGTGGGGGACTGGAACTATGGCTACACCTTC. It specifies CASVGDWNYGYTF.

J is TRBJ2-7 and V is TRBV5-1; D remains unclear. The CDR3 covers 13 residues. Trimming removed 4 bases at V and 6 bases at J, with 14 bases between. In germline, CDR1 is SGHRS, CDR2 YFSETQ. The CDR3 DNA reads as TGCGCCAGCAGCGACCCCCCGGCGGCCGAGCAGTACTTC. It yields the protein CASSDPPAAEQYF.

The V and J genes are TRBV7-9 and TRBJ2-7, with D possibly matching TRBD2 (7 bases). The CDR3 runs 15 residues. Germline-derived CDR1 and CDR2 are SEHNR and FQNEAQ (reference sequence). The V gene lost 5 bases and the J gene lost 3 bases, with 17 bases spanning the gap. The chain's CDR3 is CASSTEGGRFYEQYF. CDR3 coding DNA: TGTGCCAGCAGCACCGAGGGGGGGCGCTTCTACGAGCAGTACTTC.

The chain is built from TRBV28 and TRBJ2-4; D is unresolved. The CDR3 has 13 residues. The V end lost 3 bases, the J end lost 5 bases, and 8 bases lay between the germline ends. The germline V gene has CDR1 MDHEN and CDR2 SYDVKM. CDR3 region: CASSLIGENIQYF. CDR3 in DNA: TGTGCCAGCAGTTTGATTGGGGAAAACATTCAGTACTTC.